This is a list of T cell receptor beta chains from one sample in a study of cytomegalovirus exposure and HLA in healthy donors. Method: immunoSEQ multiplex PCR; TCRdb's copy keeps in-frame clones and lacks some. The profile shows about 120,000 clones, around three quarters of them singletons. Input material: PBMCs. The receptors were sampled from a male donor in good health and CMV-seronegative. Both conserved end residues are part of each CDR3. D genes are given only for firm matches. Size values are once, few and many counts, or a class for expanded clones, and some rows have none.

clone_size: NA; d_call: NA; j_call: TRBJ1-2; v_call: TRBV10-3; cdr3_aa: CAISESEEGNYGYTF; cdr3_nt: TGTGCCATCAGTGAGTCGGAGGAGGGTAACTATGGCTACACCTTC
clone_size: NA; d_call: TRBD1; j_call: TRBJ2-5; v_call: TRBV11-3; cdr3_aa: CASSSGQGAEETQYF; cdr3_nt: TGTGCCAGCAGCTCAGGCCAGGGGGCTGAAGAGACCCAGTACTTC
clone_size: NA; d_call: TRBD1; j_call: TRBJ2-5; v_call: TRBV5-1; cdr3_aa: CASSVGQGVEETQYF; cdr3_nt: TGCGCCAGCAGCGTGGGACAGGGTGTGGAAGAGACCCAGTACTTC
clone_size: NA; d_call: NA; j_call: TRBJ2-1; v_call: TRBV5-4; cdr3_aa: CASSQVSYNEQFF; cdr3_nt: TGTGCCAGCAGCCAGGTGTCCTACAATGAGCAGTTCTTC
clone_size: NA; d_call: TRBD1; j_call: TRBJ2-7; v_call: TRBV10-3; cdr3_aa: CAISETGDEQYF; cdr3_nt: TGTGCCATCAGTGAAACAGGGGACGAGCAGTACTTC
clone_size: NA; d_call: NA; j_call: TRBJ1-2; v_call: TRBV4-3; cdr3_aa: CASSPRWGEADYGYTF; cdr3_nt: TGCGCCAGCAGCCCGCGATGGGGGGAGGCGGACTATGGCTACACCTTC
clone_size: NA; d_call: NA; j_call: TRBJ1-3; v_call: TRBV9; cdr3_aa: CASSVEDTLSSGNTIYF; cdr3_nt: TGTGCCAGCAGCGTAGAGGACACACTGAGCTCTGGAAACACCATATATTTT
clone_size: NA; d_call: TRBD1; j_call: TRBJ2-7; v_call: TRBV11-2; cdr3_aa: CASERGSGTGAQRYEQYF; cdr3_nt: TGTGCCAGCGAAAGGGGGTCAGGGACAGGGGCTCAACGCTACGAGCAGTACTTC
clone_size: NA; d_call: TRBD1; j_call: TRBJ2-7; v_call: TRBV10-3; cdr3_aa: CAIRTGTGLYEQYF; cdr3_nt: TGTGCCATCAGGACCGGGACAGGGTTATACGAGCAGTACTTC
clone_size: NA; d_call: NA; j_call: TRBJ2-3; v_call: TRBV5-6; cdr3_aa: CASSPALVSTDTQYF; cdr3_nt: TGTGCCAGCAGCCCCGCCCTAGTGAGCACAGATACGCAGTATTTT
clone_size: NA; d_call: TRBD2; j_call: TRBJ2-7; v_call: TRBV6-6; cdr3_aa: CASSWGGGGGSYEQYF; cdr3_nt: TGTGCCAGCAGTTGGGGAGGCGGGGGGGGCTCCTACGAGCAGTACTTC
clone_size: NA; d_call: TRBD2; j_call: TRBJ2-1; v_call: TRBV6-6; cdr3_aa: CASSYETSGSNNEQFF; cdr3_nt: TGTGCCAGCAGTTACGAGACTAGCGGGAGTAACAATGAGCAGTTCTTC
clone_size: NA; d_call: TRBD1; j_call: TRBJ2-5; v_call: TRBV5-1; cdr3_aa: CASSNGDSQETQYF; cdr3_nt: TGCGCCAGCAGCAATGGGGACAGCCAAGAGACCCAGTACTTC
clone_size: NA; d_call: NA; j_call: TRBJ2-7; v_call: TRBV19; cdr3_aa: CASSKAGEIDEQYF; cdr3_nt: TGTGCCAGTAGTAAGGCAGGGGAGATTGACGAGCAGTACTTC
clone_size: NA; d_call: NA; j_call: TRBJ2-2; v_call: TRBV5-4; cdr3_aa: CASSLDRGTGELFF; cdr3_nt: TGTGCCAGCAGCCTGGACAGAGGGACCGGGGAGCTGTTTTTT
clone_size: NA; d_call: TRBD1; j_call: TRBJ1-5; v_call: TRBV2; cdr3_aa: CASSSLDRVNQPQHF; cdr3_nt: TGTGCCAGCAGTTCCCTCGACAGGGTCAATCAGCCCCAGCATTTT
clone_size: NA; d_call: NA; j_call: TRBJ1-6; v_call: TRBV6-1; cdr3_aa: CASSGKTGRSPLHF; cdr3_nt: TGTGCCAGCAGTGGAAAGACAGGTAGATCACCCCTCCACTTT
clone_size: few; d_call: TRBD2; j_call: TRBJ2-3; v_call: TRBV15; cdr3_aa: CATSRVREGTDTQYF; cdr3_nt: TGTGCCACCAGCAGAGTGCGGGAGGGAACAGATACGCAGTATTTT
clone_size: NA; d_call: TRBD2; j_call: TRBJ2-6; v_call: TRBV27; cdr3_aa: CASSPGGGANVLTF; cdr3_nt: TGTGCCAGCTCACCGGGGGGAGGGGCCAACGTCCTGACTTTC
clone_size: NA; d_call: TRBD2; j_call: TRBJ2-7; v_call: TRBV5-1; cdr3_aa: CASRMTSASSYEQYF; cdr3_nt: TGCGCCAGCAGGATGACTAGCGCGAGCTCCTACGAGCAGTACTTC
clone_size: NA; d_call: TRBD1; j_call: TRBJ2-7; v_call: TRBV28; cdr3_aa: CASSLSGTGGSYEQYF; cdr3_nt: TGTGCCAGCAGCCTTTCCGGGACAGGGGGCTCCTACGAGCAGTACTTC
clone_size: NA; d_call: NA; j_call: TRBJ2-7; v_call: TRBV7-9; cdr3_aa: CASSTGSYEQYF; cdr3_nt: TGTGCCAGCAGCACCGGGAGTTACGAGCAGTACTTC
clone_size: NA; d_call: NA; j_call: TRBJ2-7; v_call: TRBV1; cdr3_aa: CTSSHGKGREGIYEQYF; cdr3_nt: TGCACCAGCAGCCATGGGAAAGGGCGGGAGGGAATCTACGAGCAGTACTTC
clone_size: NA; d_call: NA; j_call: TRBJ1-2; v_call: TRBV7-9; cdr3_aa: CASSLGAGSYGYTF; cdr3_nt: TGTGCCAGCAGCTTAGGGGCAGGATCCTATGGCTACACCTTC
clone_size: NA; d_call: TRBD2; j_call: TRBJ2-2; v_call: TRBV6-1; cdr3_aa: CASSVSGGRLTGELFF; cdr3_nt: TGTGCCAGCAGTGTCAGCGGGGGCAGACTCACCGGGGAGCTGTTTTTT
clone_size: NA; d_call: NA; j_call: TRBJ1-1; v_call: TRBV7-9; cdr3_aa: CSSSSGTYMNTEAFF; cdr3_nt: TGTTCCAGCAGCTCCGGGACATATATGAACACTGAAGCTTTCTTT
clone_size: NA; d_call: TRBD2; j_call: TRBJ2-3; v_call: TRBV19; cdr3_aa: CASSIGSGGTDTQYF; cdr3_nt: TGTGCCAGTAGTATTGGTAGCGGGGGCACAGATACGCAGTATTTT
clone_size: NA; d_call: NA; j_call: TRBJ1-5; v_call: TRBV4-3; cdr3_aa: CASSQREAQPQHF; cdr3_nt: TGCGCCAGCAGCCAAAGGGAGGCCCAGCCCCAGCATTTT
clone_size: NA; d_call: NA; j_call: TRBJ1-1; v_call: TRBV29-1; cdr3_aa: CSVVAFGQTFVNTEAFF; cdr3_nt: TGCAGCGTTGTAGCCTTCGGACAGACCTTCGTGAACACTGAAGCTTTCTTT
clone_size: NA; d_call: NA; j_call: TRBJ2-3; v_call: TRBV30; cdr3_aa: CAWSSGDTQYF; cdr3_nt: TGTGCCTGGAGCTCGGGAGATACGCAGTATTTT
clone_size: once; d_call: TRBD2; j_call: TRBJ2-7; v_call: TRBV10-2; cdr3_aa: CASSPGLAGAYEQYF; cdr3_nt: TGCGCCAGCAGCCCAGGACTAGCGGGGGCCTACGAGCAGTACTTC
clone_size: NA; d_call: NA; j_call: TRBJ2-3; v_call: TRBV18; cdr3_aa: CASSDDRTDTQYF; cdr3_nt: TGTGCCAGCTCCGACGACAGGACAGATACGCAGTATTTT
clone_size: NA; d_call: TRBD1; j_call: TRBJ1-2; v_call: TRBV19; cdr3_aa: CASRPAGQGFGYTF; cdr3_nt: TGTGCCAGTAGACCGGCTGGACAGGGCTTTGGCTACACCTTC
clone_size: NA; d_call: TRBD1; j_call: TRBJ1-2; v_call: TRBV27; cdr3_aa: CASSTPGQGISYTF; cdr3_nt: TGTGCCAGCAGTACACCGGGACAGGGCATTAGCTACACCTTC
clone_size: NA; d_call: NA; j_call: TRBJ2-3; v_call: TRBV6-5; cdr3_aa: CASSSKADITDTQYF; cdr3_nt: TGTGCCAGCAGTTCTAAAGCGGATATCACAGATACGCAGTATTTT
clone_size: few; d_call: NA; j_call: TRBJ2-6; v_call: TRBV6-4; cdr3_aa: CASSDDRSGANGLTF; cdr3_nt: TGTGCCAGCAGTGACGATCGCTCTGGGGCCAACGGCCTGACTTTC
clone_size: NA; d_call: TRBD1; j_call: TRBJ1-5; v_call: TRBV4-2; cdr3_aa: CASSHEDRGYQPQHF; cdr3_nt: TGTGCCAGCAGCCACGAGGACAGGGGATATCAGCCCCAGCATTTT
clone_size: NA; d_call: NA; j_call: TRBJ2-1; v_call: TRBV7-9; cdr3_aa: CSSSSWSSYNEQFF; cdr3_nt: TGTTCCAGCAGCTCTTGGAGCTCCTACAATGAGCAGTTCTTC
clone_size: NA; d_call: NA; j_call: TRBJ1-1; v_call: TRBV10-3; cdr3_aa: CAISEKANTEAFF; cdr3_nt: TGTGCCATCAGTGAGAAAGCGAACACTGAAGCTTTCTTT
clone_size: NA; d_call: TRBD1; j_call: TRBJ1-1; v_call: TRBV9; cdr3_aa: CASSRTVLGQPLF; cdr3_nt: TGTGCCAGCAGCCGAACCGTGCTGGGACAGCCCCTCTTT
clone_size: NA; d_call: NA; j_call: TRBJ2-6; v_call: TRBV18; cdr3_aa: CASSPSGGLGANVLTF; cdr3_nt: TGTGCCAGCTCTCCTTCAGGAGGTTTGGGGGCCAACGTCCTGACTTTC
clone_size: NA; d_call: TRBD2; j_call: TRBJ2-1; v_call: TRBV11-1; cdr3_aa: CASSLGRGLAGNEQFF; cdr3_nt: TGTGCCAGCAGCTTAGGAAGAGGACTAGCGGGAAATGAGCAGTTCTTC